This T cell receptor beta chain comes out of a study of OX40 agonist ivuxolimab in advanced cancers. Turning to the study itself: While on treatment, patients had intravenous ivuxolimab at 0.01 to 10 mg/kg every 2 weeks.

A remark on this clone: The antigen is undetermined.

The protocol was immunoSEQ multiplex PCR, while the TCRdb copy is restricted to in-frame clones and leaves out a portion. The data hold fewer than 15,000 clones, with less than 90% observed a single time. Systemic immunosuppression or autoimmune disease history was grounds to exclude patients. Overall study findings and caveats: Low normalized T-cell clonal expansion also characterized some of the nonresponders. At 0.1 to 3.0 mg/kg, CD4+ and CD8+ blood T cells expanded clonally by week 6.

The origin of this receptor is an adult with an advanced solid tumor such as melanoma, head and neck, liver or kidney cancer. This specimen consisted of CD4+ or CD8+ T cells sorted from blood, obtained in a trial of the OX40 agonist ivuxolimab.

The CDR3 region has the DNA TGTGCCAGCAGTGACCGGTCGGGAGAAGTCACAGATACGCAGTATTTT. Translating it yields CASSDRSGEVTDTQYF. J is TRBJ2-3 and V is TRBV6-4, with D possibly TRBD2 on 6 matching bases. From germline, CDR1 is MRHNA and CDR2 SNTAGT. V was trimmed by 2 bases and J by 2 bases, leaving 14 bases between them. CDR3 length: 16 residues.